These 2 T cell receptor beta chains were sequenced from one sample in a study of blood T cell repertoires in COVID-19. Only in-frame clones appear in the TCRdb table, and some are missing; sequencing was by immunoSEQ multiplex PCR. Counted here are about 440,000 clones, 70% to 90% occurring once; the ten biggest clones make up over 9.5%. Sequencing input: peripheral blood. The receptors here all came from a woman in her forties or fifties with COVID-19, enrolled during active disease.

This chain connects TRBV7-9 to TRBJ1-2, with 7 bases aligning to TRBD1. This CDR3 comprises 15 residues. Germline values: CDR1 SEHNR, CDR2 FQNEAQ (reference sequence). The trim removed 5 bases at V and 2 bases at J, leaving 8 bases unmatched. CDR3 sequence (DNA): TGTGCCAGCAGCAAGGGGGCAGGGGTGAACTATGGCTACACCTTC. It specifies CASSKGAGVNYGYTF.

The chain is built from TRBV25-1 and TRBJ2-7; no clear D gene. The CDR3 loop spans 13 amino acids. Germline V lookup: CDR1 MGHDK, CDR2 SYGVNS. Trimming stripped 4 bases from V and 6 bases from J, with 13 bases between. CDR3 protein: CASSATSPLEQYF. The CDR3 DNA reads TGTGCCAGCAGTGCAACAAGTCCTCTCGAGCAGTACTTC.